A single sample gave rise to the 10 T cell receptor beta chains below, sequenced in a study of blood T cell repertoires in COVID-19. Libraries were prepared by immunoSEQ multiplex PCR; TCRdb keeps only in-frame clonotypes and omits some of them. The sample comprises some 240,000 clones, 84% of which are singletons, and 1.4% rests with the top ten. Sequencing used peripheral blood. All receptors come from a middle-aged woman who had recovered from COVID-19.

This chain links TRBV5-4 with TRBJ1-3; possible D gene TRBD1, 6 bases. Germline V lookup: CDR1 SGHNT, CDR2 YYREEE (reference sequence). This CDR3 is built from 16 residues. V lost 4 bases and J 0 bases, leaving 14 bases between the germline ends. The CDR3 loop reads CASSKPTGLSGNTIYF. DNA of the CDR3: TGTGCCAGCAGCAAACCGACAGGACTCTCTGGAAACACCATATATTTT. Variable domain in full (rest from reference TRBV5-4 and TRBJ1-3): ETGVTQSPTHLIKTRGQQVTLRCSSQSGHNTVSWYQQALGQGPQFIFQYYREEENGRGNFPPRFSGLQFPNYSSELNVNALELDDSALYLCASSKPTGLSGNTIYFGEGSWLTVV.

The V call is TRBV5-1, the J call TRBJ1-2; D may be TRBD1 (6 bases). This CDR3 is built from 14 residues. Trimming removed 2 bases from V and 6 bases from J, with 14 bases in between. The germline V gene encodes CDR1 SGHRS and CDR2 YFSETQ. CDR3 protein: CASSLGRGGDGYTF. The DNA of the CDR3 is TGCGCCAGCAGCTTAGGCCGGGGGGGCGATGGCTACACCTTC.

The V gene is TRBV12-3 or TRBV12-4, the J gene TRBJ1-3; the D gene is possibly TRBD1 (6 bases). This CDR3 has 13 amino acids. Trimming removed 6 bases from V and 6 bases from J, with 12 bases in between. The DNA of the CDR3 is TGTGCCAGCAGAATAGGGGGAGAAAACACCATATATTTT. Amino acid sequence: CASRIGGENTIYF.

The gene calls are TRBV4-1 and TRBJ1-4, with 7 bases identical to TRBD1. The CDR3 length is 15 residues. Unmatched junction bases numbered 3, after V lost 1 base and J lost 4 bases. Germline V gives CDR1 MGHRA, CDR2 YSYEKL. The CDR3 region is CASSQGDSDNEKLFF. The CDR3 DNA reads as TGCGCCAGCAGCCAAGGGGACAGTGATAATGAAAAACTGTTTTTT.

The V gene is TRBV7-2, the J gene TRBJ1-2, with TRBD1 identical over 8 bases. In germline, CDR1 is SGHTA, CDR2 FQGNSA. After removal of 6 bases from V and 8 bases from J, the junction contained 14 bases not matched to a gene. The CDR3 runs to 15 residues. CDR3 DNA sequence: TGTGCCAGCAGTTCGCAAACCCAGGGGGCGAGGGGCTACACCTTC. Translated: CASSSQTQGARGYTF.

The J gene is TRBJ1-1, the V gene TRBV14; D is unresolved. The CDR3 loop spans 15 amino acids. Per germline, CDR1 SGHDN and CDR2 FVKESK. V shed 1 base and J shed 2 bases, with 11 bases lying between them. DNA for the CDR3: TGTGCCAGCAGCCAAGTGGGCAGACCCAACACTGAAGCTTTCTTT. The encoded protein is CASSQVGRPNTEAFF. The whole variable domain, filled in from reference TRBV14 and TRBJ1-1, reads EAGVTQFPSHSVIEKGQTVTLRCDPISGHDNLYWYRRVMGKEIKFLLHFVKESKQDESGMPNNRFLAERTGGTYSTLKVQPAELEDSGVYFCASSQVGRPNTEAFFGQGTRLTVV.

The chain recombines TRBV6-2 or TRBV6-3 with TRBJ2-1, with 7 bases aligning to TRBD1. The CDR3 spans 16 residues. V dropped 4 bases and J dropped 2; count of bases not matched to a gene: 8. In germline, CDR1 is MNHEY, CDR2 SVGEGT. The CDR3 nucleotides are TGTGCCAGCAGTTCAGTCCAGGGGGTACCCTACAATGAGCAGTTCTTC. Translation: CASSSVQGVPYNEQFF.

This sequence joins TRBV29-1 and TRBJ2-1; 11 bases fit TRBD1. Germline-derived CDR1 and CDR2 are SQVTM and ANQGSEA. J gave up 7 bases and V 3 bases, and 17 bases lay outside the gene matches. This CDR3 has 18 amino acids. The CDR3 loop reads CSVDKGQGAIAGSNEQFF. The CDR3 region has the DNA TGCAGCGTTGACAAAGGACAGGGGGCAATAGCGGGGTCTAATGAGCAGTTCTTC.

The J gene is TRBJ2-1, the V gene TRBV11-3, with D uncertain. The CDR3 covers 11 residues. V gave up 6 bases and J gave up 4 bases, with 4 bases separating them. Per the germline V gene, CDR1 is SGHNT and CDR2 is YENEEA. The CDR3 DNA reads TGTGCCAGCAGTATTTACAATGAGCAGTTCTTC. Translated, it gives CASSIYNEQFF.

The chain is built from TRBV7-6 and TRBJ2-5, with TRBD1 matching over 9 bases. V dropped 3 bases and J dropped 0; count of bases not matched to a gene: 11. Germline V CDR1 and CDR2: SGHVS, FNYEAQ. CDR3 length equals 18 residues. CDR3 bases: TGTGCCAGCAGCTTGTCCCGGGACAGGGTCCTGTACCAAGAGACCCAGTACTTC. This encodes CASSLSRDRVLYQETQYF.